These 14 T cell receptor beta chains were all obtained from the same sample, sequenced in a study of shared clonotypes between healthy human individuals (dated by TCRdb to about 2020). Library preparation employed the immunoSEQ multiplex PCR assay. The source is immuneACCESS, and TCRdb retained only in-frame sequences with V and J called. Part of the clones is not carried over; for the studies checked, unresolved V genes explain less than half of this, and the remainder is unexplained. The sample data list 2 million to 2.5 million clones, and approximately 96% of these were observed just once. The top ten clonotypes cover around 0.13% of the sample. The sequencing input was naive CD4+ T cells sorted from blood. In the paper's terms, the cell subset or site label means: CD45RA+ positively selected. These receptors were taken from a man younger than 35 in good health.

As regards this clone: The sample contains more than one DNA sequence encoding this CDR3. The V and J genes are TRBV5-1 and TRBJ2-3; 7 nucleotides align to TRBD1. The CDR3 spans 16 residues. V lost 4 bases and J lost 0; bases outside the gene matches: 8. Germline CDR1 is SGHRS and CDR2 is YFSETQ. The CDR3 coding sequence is TGCGCCAGCAGCCCGGGACAGATCACTAGCACAGATACGCAGTATTTT. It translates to CASSPGQITSTDTQYF.

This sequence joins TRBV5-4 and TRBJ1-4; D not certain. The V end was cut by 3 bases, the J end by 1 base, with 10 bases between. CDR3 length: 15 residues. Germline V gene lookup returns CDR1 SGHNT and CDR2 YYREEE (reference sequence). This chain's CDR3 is CASSSQGVTNEKLFF. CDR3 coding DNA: TGTGCCAGCAGCTCCCAAGGAGTAACTAATGAAAAACTGTTTTTT. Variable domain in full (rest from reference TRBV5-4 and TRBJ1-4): ETGVTQSPTHLIKTRGQQVTLRCSSQSGHNTVSWYQQALGQGPQFIFQYYREEENGRGNFPPRFSGLQFPNYSSELNVNALELDDSALYLCASSSQGVTNEKLFFGSGTQLSVL.

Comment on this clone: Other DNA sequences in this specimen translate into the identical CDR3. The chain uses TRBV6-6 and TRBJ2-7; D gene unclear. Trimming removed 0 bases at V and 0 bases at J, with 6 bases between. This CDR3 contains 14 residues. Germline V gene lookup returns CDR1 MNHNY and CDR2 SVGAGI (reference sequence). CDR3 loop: CASSYSTSSYEQYF. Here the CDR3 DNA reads TGTGCCAGCAGTTACTCCACGAGCTCCTACGAGCAGTACTTC.

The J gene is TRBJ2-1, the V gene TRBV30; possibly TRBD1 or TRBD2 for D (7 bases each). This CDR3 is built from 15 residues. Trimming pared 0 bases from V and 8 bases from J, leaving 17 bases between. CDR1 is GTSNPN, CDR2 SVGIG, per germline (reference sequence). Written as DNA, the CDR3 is TGTGCCTGGAGTGTCCGGCCAGGGGGGAGGGATGAGCAGTTCTTC. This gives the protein CAWSVRPGGRDEQFF. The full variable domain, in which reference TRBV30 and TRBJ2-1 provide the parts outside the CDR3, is SQTIHQWPATLVQPVGSPLSLECTVEGTSNPNLYWYRQAAGRGLQLLFYSVGIGQISSEVPQNLSASRPQDRQFILSSKKLLLSDSGFYLCAWSVRPGGRDEQFFGPGTRLTVL.

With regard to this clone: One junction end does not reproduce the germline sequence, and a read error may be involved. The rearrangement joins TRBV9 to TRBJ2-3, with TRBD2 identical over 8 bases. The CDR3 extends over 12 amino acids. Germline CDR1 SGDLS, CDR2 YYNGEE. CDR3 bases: TGTGCCAGCAGTCCTACGGGGGGGCTCCCCCATTTT. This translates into CASSPTGGLPHF.

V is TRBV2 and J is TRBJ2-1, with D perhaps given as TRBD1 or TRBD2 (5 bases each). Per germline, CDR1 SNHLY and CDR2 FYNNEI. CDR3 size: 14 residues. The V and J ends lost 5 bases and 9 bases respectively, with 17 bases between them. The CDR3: CASSPGTGPGEQFF. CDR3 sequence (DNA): TGTGCCAGCAGTCCGGGAACGGGACCTGGTGAGCAGTTCTTC. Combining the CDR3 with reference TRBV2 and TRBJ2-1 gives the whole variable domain EPEVTQTPSHQVTQMGQEVILRCVPISNHLYFYWYRQILGQKVEFLVSFYNNEISEKSEIFDDQFSVERPDGSNFTLKIRSTKLEDSAMYFCASSPGTGPGEQFFGPGTRLTVL.

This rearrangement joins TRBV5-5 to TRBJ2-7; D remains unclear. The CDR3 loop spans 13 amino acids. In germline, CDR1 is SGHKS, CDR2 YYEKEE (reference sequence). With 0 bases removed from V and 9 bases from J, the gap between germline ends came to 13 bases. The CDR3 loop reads CASSLAVESWQYF. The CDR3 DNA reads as TGTGCCAGCAGCTTGGCCGTGGAGTCGTGGCAGTACTTC.

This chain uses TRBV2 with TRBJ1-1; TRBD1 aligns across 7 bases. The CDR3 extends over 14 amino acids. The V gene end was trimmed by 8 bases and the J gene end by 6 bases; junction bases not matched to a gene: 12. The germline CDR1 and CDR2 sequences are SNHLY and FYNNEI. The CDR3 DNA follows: TGTGCCAGCCGGACGGGACAGAAAAGCGCTGAAGCTTTCTTT. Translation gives CASRTGQKSAEAFF.

The CDR3 loop reads CASSPRIIDTTSTDTQYF. The DNA for the CDR3 is TGTGCCAGCTCACCAAGGATTATCGACACAACTAGCACAGATACGCAGTATTTT. The chain is built from TRBV18 and TRBJ2-3; D is undetermined. Trimming left V 2 bases short and J 0 bases short, with 18 bases between. The germline gives CDR1 KGHSH, CDR2 LQKENI. This CDR3 has 18 residues.

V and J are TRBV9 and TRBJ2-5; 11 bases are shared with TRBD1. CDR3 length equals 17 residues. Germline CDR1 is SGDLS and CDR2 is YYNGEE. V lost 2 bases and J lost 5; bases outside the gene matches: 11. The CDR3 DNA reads TGTGCCAGCAGCGTGGGTCGGACAGGGGGCGCGGTGGAGACCCAGTACTTC. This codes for CASSVGRTGGAVETQYF.

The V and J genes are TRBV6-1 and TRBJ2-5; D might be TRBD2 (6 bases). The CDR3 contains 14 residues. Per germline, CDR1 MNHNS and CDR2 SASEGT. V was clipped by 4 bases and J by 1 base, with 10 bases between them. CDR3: CASSVTRLQETQYF. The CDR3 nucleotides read TGTGCCAGCAGTGTGACTAGGCTCCAAGAGACCCAGTACTTC.

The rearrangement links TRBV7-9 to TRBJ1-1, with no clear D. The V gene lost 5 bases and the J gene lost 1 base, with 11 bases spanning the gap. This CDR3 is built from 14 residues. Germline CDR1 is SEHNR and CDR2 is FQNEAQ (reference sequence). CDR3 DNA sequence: TGTGCCAGCAGCACCAACCGGGGGAACACTGAAGCTTTCTTT. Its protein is CASSTNRGNTEAFF.

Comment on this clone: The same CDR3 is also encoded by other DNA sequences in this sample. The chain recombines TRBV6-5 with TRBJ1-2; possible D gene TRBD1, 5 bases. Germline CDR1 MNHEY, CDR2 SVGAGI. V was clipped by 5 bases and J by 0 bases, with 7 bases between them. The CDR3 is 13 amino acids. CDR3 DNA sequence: TGTGCCAGCAGTAGACAGTCTAACTATGGCTACACCTTC. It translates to CASSRQSNYGYTF.

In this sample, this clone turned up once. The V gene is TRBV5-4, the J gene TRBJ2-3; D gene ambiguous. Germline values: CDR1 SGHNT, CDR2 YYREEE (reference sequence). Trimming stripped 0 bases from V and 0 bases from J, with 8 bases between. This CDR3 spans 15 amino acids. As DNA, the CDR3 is TGTGCCAGCAGCTTGGACACCTCTAGCACAGATACGCAGTATTTT. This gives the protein CASSLDTSSTDTQYF. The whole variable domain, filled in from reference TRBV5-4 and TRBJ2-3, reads ETGVTQSPTHLIKTRGQQVTLRCSSQSGHNTVSWYQQALGQGPQFIFQYYREEENGRGNFPPRFSGLQFPNYSSELNVNALELDDSALYLCASSLDTSSTDTQYFGPGTRLTVL.